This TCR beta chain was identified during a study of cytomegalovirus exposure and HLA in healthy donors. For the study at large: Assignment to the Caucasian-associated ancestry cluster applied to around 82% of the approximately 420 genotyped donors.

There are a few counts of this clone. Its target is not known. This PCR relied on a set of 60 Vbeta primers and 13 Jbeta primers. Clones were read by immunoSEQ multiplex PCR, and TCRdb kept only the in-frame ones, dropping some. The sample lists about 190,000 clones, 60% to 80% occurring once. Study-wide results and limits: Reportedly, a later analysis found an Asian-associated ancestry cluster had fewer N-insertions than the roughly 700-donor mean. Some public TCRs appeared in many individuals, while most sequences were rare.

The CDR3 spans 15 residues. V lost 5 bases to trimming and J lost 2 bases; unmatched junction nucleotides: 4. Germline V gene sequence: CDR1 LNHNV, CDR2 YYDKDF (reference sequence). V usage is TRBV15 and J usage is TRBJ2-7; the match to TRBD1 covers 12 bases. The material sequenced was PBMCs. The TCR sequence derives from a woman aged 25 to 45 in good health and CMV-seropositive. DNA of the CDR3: TGTGCCACCAGCGATGGGACAGGGGGCCCCTACGAGCAGTACTTC. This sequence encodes CATSDGTGGPYEQYF.